Below, 21 T cell receptor beta chains from the same sample are listed, as sequenced in a study of T cell responses to AZD1222 COVID-19 vaccine. Some clones are missing from TCRdb's copy, which holds only in-frame ones; the method was immunoSEQ multiplex PCR. The sample lists roughly 100,000 clones, over 70% seen once, with about 8.7% in the top ten. Here the sequenced sample was peripheral blood, taken on day 0 of AZD1222 vaccination. Source of these receptors: an adult in good health.

The rearrangement uses TRBV15 and TRBJ1-6; unclear D gene. Germline lookup yields CDR1 LNHNV and CDR2 YYDKDF (reference sequence). The V end lost 4 bases, the J end lost 2 bases, and 9 bases lay between the germline ends. The CDR3 totals 15 residues. CDR3 residues: CATSTSGAYNSPLHF. For the CDR3, the DNA is TGTGCCACCAGCACCAGCGGGGCCTATAATTCACCCCTCCACTTT.

V gene TRBV4-3 combines with J gene TRBJ2-2, with D hard to call. The ends were cut back, 2 bases at V and 2 bases at J, with 9 bases in the middle. Germline V gene lookup returns CDR1 LGHNA and CDR2 YSLEER. This CDR3 has 15 amino acids. CDR3 nucleotides: TGCGCCAGCAGCCAATCCGGACGAAACACCGGGGAGCTGTTTTTT. Its translation: CASSQSGRNTGELFF.

V usage is TRBV6-2 or TRBV6-3 and J usage is TRBJ1-2; D perhaps matches TRBD1 (6 bases). V lost 6 bases to trimming and J lost 7 bases, with 12 bases between them. The V gene's germline CDR1 is MNHEY and CDR2 SVGEGT. The CDR3 is 12 residues long. The CDR3 spells CASSPTGFGYTF. The DNA for the CDR3 is TGTGCCAGCAGCCCTACAGGGTTTGGCTACACCTTC.

J is TRBJ2-1 and V is TRBV6-6; 8 bases line up with TRBD1. The CDR3 runs to 15 residues. V lost 7 bases, J lost 8 bases, and 13 bases stayed unmatched. CDR1 is MNHNY, CDR2 SVGAGI, per germline (reference sequence). CDR3 region: CASKANGQGGDEQFF. Written as DNA, the CDR3 is TGTGCCAGCAAGGCAAACGGACAGGGCGGGGATGAGCAGTTCTTC.

V usage is TRBV5-4 and J usage is TRBJ2-2; perhaps D is TRBD1 or TRBD2 (5 bases each). The V end lost 6 bases, the J end lost 2 bases, and 17 bases lay between the germline ends. Looked up from germline, CDR1 is SGHNT and CDR2 is YYREEE (reference sequence). This CDR3 is 16 amino acids long. The CDR3 protein is CASTGTDTLNTGELFF. The CDR3 DNA follows: TGTGCCAGCACCGGGACGGACACCCTAAACACCGGGGAGCTGTTTTTT.

The V and J genes are TRBV3-1 (or the pseudogene TRBV3-2) and TRBJ1-4; possibly TRBD1 for D (5 bases). Per germline, CDR1 LGHDT and CDR2 YNNKEL (reference sequence). The ends were cut back, 2 bases at V and 3 bases at J, with 16 bases in the middle. The CDR3 runs to 17 residues. The DNA of the CDR3 is TGTGCCAGCAGCCAAAGGTACGGCGGGGCCGCTAATGAAAAACTGTTTTTT. As protein: CASSQRYGGAANEKLFF.

The V call is TRBV28, the J call TRBJ1-2; D call uncertain. Germline CDR1 MDHEN, CDR2 SYDVKM. This CDR3 region has 11 residues. Trimming took 8 bases from V and 8 from J, leaving 12 bases between them. CDR3 in amino acids: CASERARGYTF. The CDR3 DNA follows: TGTGCCAGCGAAAGGGCCCGGGGCTACACCTTC.

This clone was counted a single time. J is TRBJ2-1 and V is TRBV19; D tentatively fits TRBD1 or TRBD2 (6 bases each). Trimming removed 7 bases at V and 1 base at J, with 23 bases between. In germline, CDR1 is LNHDA, CDR2 SQIVND (reference sequence). The CDR3 contains 18 residues. Written as DNA, the CDR3 is TGTGCCAGTACCCCCTACCGAGAAGGGGGGCGATCCTACAATGAGCAGTTCTTC. Translation: CASTPYREGGRSYNEQFF.

The genes are TRBV7-2 and TRBJ1-5, with D possibly matching TRBD1 (6 bases). This CDR3 is built from 15 residues. The germline V and J ends were trimmed by 3 bases and 4 bases, with 13 bases remaining between them. Germline V gene sequence: CDR1 SGHTA, CDR2 FQGNSA. In nucleotides, the CDR3 is TGTGCCAGCAGCTTGGGGACACTAGCAAATCAGCCCCAGCATTTT. Protein sequence: CASSLGTLANQPQHF.

This chain uses TRBV6-5 with TRBJ2-7; 7 positions match TRBD2. The germline V gene encodes CDR1 MNHEY and CDR2 SVGAGI. The CDR3 spans 16 residues. V was clipped by 1 base and J by 5 bases; unmatched bases: 11. The CDR3 region has the DNA TGTGCCAGCAGTTACTTTACCACCTCGACTAGCCACGAGCAGTACTTC. The encoded protein is CASSYFTTSTSHEQYF.

CDR3 loop: CAISEPSLTYEQYF. The CDR3 nucleotides are TGTGCCATCAGTGAGCCCAGCCTGACCTACGAGCAGTACTTC. This chain uses TRBV10-3 with TRBJ2-7; D unresolved. The CDR3 is made up of 14 amino acids. V shed 2 bases and J shed 2 bases, with 10 bases lying between them. From germline, CDR1 is ENHRY and CDR2 SYGVKD.

The chain carries TRBV12-3 or TRBV12-4 and TRBJ2-7; 7 nucleotides align to TRBD1. This CDR3 region has 12 residues. V lost 10 bases to trimming and J lost 4 bases; unmatched junction nucleotides: 7. The CDR3 spells CAITGEGYEQYF. CDR3 DNA sequence: TGTGCCATAACAGGGGAAGGATACGAGCAGTACTTC.

This clone has only one observation. The chain recombines TRBV19 with TRBJ2-7; D gene unclear. CDR1 is LNHDA and CDR2 is SQIVND in the germline V gene (reference sequence). The CDR3 sequence is 14 residues long. The ends were cut back, 4 bases at V and 1 base at J, with 11 bases in the middle. DNA for the CDR3: TGTGCCAGTAGTACAGGACCCGGGTCCTACGAGCAGTACTTC. It translates to CASSTGPGSYEQYF.

Only one count was recorded for this clone. The chain is built from TRBV4-2 and TRBJ2-3; TRBD2 agrees at 11 bases. V lost 3 bases and J lost 5; bases outside the gene matches: 7. The germline V gene has CDR1 LGHNA and CDR2 YNFKEQ. There are 16 residues in the CDR3. The CDR3 bases are TGTGCCAGCAGCCAGCCACCGGGACTAGCGGTAGATACGCAGTATTTT. Translating gives CASSQPPGLAVDTQYF.

The chain joins TRBV5-5 to TRBJ1-2; the match to TRBD1 covers 10 bases. This CDR3 region has 13 residues. CDR1 is SGHKS and CDR2 is YYEKEE in the germline V gene (reference sequence). The V segment lost 2 bases and the J segment 6 bases; nucleotides outside the gene matches: 1. The CDR3 is CASSFGTGDGYTF. As DNA, the CDR3 is TGTGCCAGCAGCTTCGGGACAGGGGATGGCTACACCTTC.

The chain joins TRBV19 to TRBJ1-1; D not resolved. Per germline, CDR1 LNHDA and CDR2 SQIVND (reference sequence). Trimming shortened V by 3 bases and J by 1 base, and 6 bases separated the two germline ends. The CDR3 is 13 residues long. CDR3 nucleotides: TGTGCCAGTAGTATCCGAGAGAACACTGAAGCTTTCTTT. Residues: CASSIRENTEAFF. Drawing the rest from reference TRBV19 and TRBJ1-1, the complete variable domain is DGGITQSPKYLFRKEGQNVTLSCEQNLNHDAMYWYRQDPGQGLRLIYYSQIVNDFQKGDIAEGYSVSREKKESFPLTVTSAQKNPTAFYLCASSIRENTEAFFGQGTRLTVV.

V gene TRBV6-5 combines with J gene TRBJ2-3; the D gene is possibly TRBD2 (6 bases). There are 15 residues in the CDR3. CDR1 is MNHEY and CDR2 is SVGAGI in the germline V gene. Trimming stripped 11 bases from V and 0 bases from J, with 18 bases between. The DNA of the CDR3 is TGTGCCGCAAAGGGACTGACTACTAGCACAGATACGCAGTATTTT. Translation gives CAAKGLTTSTDTQYF.

The chain has TRBV11-2 and TRBJ1-1, with D perhaps matching TRBD1 (6 bases). The CDR3 runs 13 residues. Between the trimmed V and J ends, which lost 2 bases and 7 bases, there was a span of 11 bases. Germline V gene lookup returns CDR1 SGHAT and CDR2 FQNNGV. The CDR3 sequence: CASSLSGVSEAFF. As DNA, the CDR3 is TGTGCCAGCAGCTTATCAGGGGTTAGTGAAGCTTTCTTT.

This clone was observed a handful of times. The chain combines TRBV6-5 with TRBJ2-6; D tentatively fits TRBD1 or TRBD2 (5 bases each). The V gene lost 8 bases and the J gene lost 1 base, with 12 bases spanning the gap. The CDR3 has 15 residues. Germline V lookup: CDR1 MNHEY, CDR2 SVGAGI. The chain's CDR3 is CASRVGGSGANVLTF. The CDR3 DNA reads as TGTGCCAGCCGGGTTGGGGGATCTGGGGCCAACGTCCTGACTTTC.

In regard to this clone: Other DNA sequences from this sample encode an identical CDR3 as well. The CDR3 loop is CASSYGPYGYTF. CDR3 nucleotides: TGTGCCAGCAGTTACGGCCCCTATGGCTACACCTTC. J is TRBJ1-2 and V is TRBV6-2 or TRBV6-3; no clear D. V was pared by 2 bases and J by 4 bases, with 5 bases between. Looked up from germline, CDR1 is MNHEY and CDR2 is SVGEGT. The CDR3 is made up of 12 amino acids.

The chain combines TRBV28 with TRBJ2-7; D unclear. The germline CDR1 and CDR2 sequences are MDHEN and SYDVKM. V shed 2 bases and J shed 2 bases, with 10 bases lying between them. The CDR3 extends over 14 amino acids. DNA of the CDR3: TGTGCCAGCAGTTTAGTTGCCGGAGCCTACGAGCAGTACTTC. The encoded protein is CASSLVAGAYEQYF.